This T cell receptor (beta chain) is from a study of PD-L1 blockade in urothelial cancer. Libraries were prepared by immunoSEQ multiplex PCR; TCRdb keeps only in-frame clonotypes and omits some of them. Of fewer than 65,000 clones in the sample, around 80% are singletons; the top ten hold around 3.1%. Indicated time point: pretreatment peripheral blood. Trimming took off 0 bases at V and 6 bases at J, with 9 bases between the two ends. This CDR3 contains 14 residues. Germline values: CDR1 LNHDA, CDR2 SQIVND (reference sequence). This clone occurred a few times. The TCR comes from a man aged 65 to 85 with urothelial cancer. Sample: PBMCs, taken around atezolizumab (anti-PD-L1) treatment. This chain links TRBV19 with TRBJ1-5; D perhaps matches TRBD1 (5 bases). The CDR3 region has the DNA TGTGCCAGTAGTATAGACGGGGGAGGTCAGCCCCAGCATTTT. This gives the protein CASSIDGGGQPQHF. The variable domain in full, completed from reference TRBV19 and TRBJ1-5, reads DGGITQSPKYLFRKEGQNVTLSCEQNLNHDAMYWYRQDPGQGLRLIYYSQIVNDFQKGDIAEGYSVSREKKESFPLTVTSAQKNPTAFYLCASSIDGGGQPQHFGDGTRLSIL.